These 4 T cell receptor beta chains were all obtained from the same sample, sequenced in a study of human T cells and chemical hapten exposure (dated by TCRdb to the early 2020s). The library was obtained by RACE. Sequencer: NextSeq 500. Using fastp trimming at Q25 and MiXCR clonotype assembly, TCRdb reanalyzed the public sequencing data and kept in-frame beta chains. Every distinct CDR3 protein forms one entry, paired with its most common genes and DNA. A total of 75,000 to 95,000 distinct CDR3 sequences appear in this sample, approximately 10% of them only once. The leading ten clones occupy around 3.2% of the sample. Explained via the paper, the time point label denotes: patch test 1, 2 weeks after DPC sensitization. The sample's treatment or condition label, decoded: therapeutic diphenylcyclopropenone sensitization with weekly scalp DPC. The sample consisted of whole blood, taken in connection with sensitization to the hapten diphenylcyclopropenone (DPC). These receptors originate from a woman aged 60-75 years with alopecia areata. Some clones in this sample may be carry-over from other donors' samples.

This clonotype has at least ten counts. The J gene is TRBJ2-2, the V gene TRBV20-1; D is unclear. This CDR3 is 13 amino acids long. The V and J ends lost 3 bases and 2 bases respectively, with 7 bases between them. Germline V lookup: CDR1 DFQATT, CDR2 SNEGSKA (reference sequence). CDR3 residues: CSASGVNTGELFF. The CDR3 DNA reads TGCAGTGCTAGTGGTGTTAACACCGGGGAGCTGTTTTTT.

This clonotype was seen ten or more times. This rearrangement joins TRBV20-1 to TRBJ2-3; D call uncertain. Germline loops: CDR1 DFQATT, CDR2 SNEGSKA (reference sequence). V was cut by 5 bases and J by 6 bases, with 15 bases left in between. The CDR3 sequence is 13 residues long. The DNA for the CDR3 is TGCAGTGCTCACCCAGGATTCCCTGATACGCAGTATTTT. The encoded protein is CSAHPGFPDTQYF.

This clonotype was seen many times. This chain links TRBV7-6 with TRBJ2-1; D is unclear. This CDR3 comprises 12 residues. V lost 5 bases and J lost 9, with 11 bases in between. The germline V gene has CDR1 SGHVS and CDR2 FNYEAQ. This chain's CDR3 is CASSEPPGEQFF. The CDR3 nucleotides are TGTGCCAGCAGCGAACCCCCTGGTGAGCAGTTCTTC.

The chain links TRBV9 to TRBJ1-6; weak D call: TRBD1 (5 bases). The CDR3 is 14 residues long. Trimming pared 4 bases from V and 6 bases from J, leaving 11 bases between. Germline values: CDR1 SGDLS, CDR2 YYNGEE. The CDR3 DNA follows: TGTGCCAGCAGCACCCGACAGCGTAATTCACCCCTCCACTTT. Translated, it gives CASSTRQRNSPLHF.